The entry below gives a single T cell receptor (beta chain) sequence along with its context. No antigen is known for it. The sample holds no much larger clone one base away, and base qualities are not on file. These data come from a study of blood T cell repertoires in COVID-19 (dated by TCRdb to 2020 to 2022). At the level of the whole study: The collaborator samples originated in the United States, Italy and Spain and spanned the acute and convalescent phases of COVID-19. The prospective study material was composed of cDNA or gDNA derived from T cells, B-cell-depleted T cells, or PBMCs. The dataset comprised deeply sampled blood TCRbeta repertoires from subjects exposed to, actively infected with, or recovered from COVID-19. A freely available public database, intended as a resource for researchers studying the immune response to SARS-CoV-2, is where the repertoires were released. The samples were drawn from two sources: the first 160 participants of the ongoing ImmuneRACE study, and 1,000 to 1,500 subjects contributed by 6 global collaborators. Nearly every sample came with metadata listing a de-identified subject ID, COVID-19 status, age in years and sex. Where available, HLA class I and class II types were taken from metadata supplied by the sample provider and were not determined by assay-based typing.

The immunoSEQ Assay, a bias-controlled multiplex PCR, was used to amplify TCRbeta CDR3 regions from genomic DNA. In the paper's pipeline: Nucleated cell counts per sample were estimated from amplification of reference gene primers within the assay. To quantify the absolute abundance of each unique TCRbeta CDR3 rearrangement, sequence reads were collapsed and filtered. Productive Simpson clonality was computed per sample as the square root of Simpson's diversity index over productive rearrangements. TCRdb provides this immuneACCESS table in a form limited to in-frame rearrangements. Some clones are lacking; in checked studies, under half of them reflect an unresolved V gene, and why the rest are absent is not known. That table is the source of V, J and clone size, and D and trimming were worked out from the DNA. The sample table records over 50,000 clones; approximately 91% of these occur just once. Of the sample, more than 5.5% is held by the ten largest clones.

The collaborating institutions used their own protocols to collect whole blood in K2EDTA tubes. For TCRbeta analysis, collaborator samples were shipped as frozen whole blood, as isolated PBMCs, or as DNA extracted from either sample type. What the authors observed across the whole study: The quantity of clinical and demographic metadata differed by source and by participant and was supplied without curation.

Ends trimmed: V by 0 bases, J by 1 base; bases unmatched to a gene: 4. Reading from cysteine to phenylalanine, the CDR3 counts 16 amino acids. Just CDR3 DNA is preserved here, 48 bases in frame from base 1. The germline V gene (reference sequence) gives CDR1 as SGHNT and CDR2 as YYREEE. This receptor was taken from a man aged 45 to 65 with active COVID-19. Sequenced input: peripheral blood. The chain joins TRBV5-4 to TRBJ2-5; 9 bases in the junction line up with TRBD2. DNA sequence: TGTGCCAGCAGCTTGGGGCTAGCGGGGAGCCAAGAGACCCAGTACTTC. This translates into CASSLGLAGSQETQYF.